Listed here is a single T cell receptor beta chain. This record belongs to a study of response to subunit inactivated influenza vaccine. TCRdb itself ran the RT-PCR reads through MiXCR, one entry per CDR3 protein. The data contain under 750,000 distinct CDR3 sequences, approximately 12% of them singletons. CDR3 length: 14 residues. V was shortened by 0 bases and J by 5 bases, with 14 bases between the two germline ends. The germline V gene has CDR1 DFQATT and CDR2 SNEGSKA (reference sequence). The sequence was obtained from a man aged 50 or older who received an inactivated influenza vaccine. This chain joins TRBV20-1 and TRBJ2-7, with D tentatively TRBD1 (6 bases). The sample here was PBMCs from blood, taken on the day of vaccination. In nucleotides, the CDR3 is TGCAGTGCTAGAGATTGGGACAAGGAGGACGAGCAGTACTTC. Amino acid sequence: CSARDWDKEDEQYF.